Below are 4 T cell receptor beta chains sequenced from a single sample in a study of T cell repertoires in cytomegalovirus infection. Each CDR3 protein gets one entry after TCRdb re-called the reads with MiXCR. The top ten clones hold approximately 8% of a sample with approximately 630,000 distinct CDR3 sequences, 24% of them seen once. The specimen sequenced was CD8+ T cells from PBMCs. These receptors all come from a human donor in good health (CMV status not recorded). Some clones in this sample may be carry-over from other donors' samples.

The J gene is TRBJ1-2, the V gene TRBV4-1; no reliable D call. Germline V lookup: CDR1 MGHRA, CDR2 YSYEKL. The CDR3 consists of 16 residues. Trimming left V 0 bases short and J 4 bases short, with 15 bases between. CDR3 in DNA: TGCGCCAGCAGCCAAGAGTCACACTCCAACCCCTATGGCTACACCTTC. It is translated as CASSQESHSNPYGYTF.

This sequence joins TRBV5-1 and TRBJ2-5, with 9 bases matching TRBD1. The CDR3 covers 18 residues. Germline V CDR1 and CDR2: SGHRS, YFSETQ. The V gene end was trimmed by 4 bases and the J gene end by 4 bases; junction bases not matched to a gene: 17. CDR3 DNA: TGCGCCAGCAGCCGACTTTACCGGGACAGGGATAGTCCAGAGACCCAGTACTTC. Amino acids: CASSRLYRDRDSPETQYF.

Regarding this clonotype: This may be a read error, as it is one base from a much larger clone. This sequence joins TRBV2 and TRBJ1-1, with a tentative D call TRBD1 (6 bases). Germline V gene lookup returns CDR1 SNHLY and CDR2 FYNNEI. Trimming cost V 10 bases and J 0 bases, with 21 bases left between them. The CDR3 totals 16 residues. The CDR3 is CANSFAKGEVNTEAFF. The CDR3 DNA reads as TGTGCCAACAGCTTCGCCAAGGGGGAAGTGAACACTGAAGCTTTCTTT.

There are many counts of this clonotype. At one boundary the junction diverges from the germline segment, which might be a read error. This chain connects TRBV20-1 to TRBJ2-7, with D perhaps matching TRBD2 (7 bases). The germline V gene encodes CDR1 DFQATT and CDR2 SNEGSKA (reference sequence). This CDR3 is 13 amino acids long. The CDR3 DNA reads TGCAGCGCTAGGGGGACTAACTCCTACGAGCAGTACTTC. Translation: CSARGTNSYEQYF.